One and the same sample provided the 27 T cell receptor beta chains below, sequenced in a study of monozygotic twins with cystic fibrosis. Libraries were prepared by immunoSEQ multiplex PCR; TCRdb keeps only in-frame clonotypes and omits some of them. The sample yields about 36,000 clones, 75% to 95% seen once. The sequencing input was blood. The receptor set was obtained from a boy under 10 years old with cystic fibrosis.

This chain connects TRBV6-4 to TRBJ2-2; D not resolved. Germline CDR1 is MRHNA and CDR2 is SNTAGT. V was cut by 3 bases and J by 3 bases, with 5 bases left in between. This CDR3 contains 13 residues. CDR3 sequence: CASSEADTGELFF. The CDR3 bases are TGTGCCAGCAGTGAGGCTGACACCGGGGAGCTGTTTTTT.

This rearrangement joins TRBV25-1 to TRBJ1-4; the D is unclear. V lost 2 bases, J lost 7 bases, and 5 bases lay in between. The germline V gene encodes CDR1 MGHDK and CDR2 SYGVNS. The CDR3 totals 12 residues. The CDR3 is CASSEHGEKLFF. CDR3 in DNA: TGTGCCAGCAGTGAACACGGTGAAAAACTGTTTTTT.

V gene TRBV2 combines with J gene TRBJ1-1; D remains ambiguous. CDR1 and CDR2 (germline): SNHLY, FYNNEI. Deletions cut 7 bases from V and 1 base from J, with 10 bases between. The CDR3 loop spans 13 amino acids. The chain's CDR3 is CASTQDENTEAFF. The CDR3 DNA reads TGTGCCAGCACTCAGGACGAGAACACTGAAGCTTTCTTT.

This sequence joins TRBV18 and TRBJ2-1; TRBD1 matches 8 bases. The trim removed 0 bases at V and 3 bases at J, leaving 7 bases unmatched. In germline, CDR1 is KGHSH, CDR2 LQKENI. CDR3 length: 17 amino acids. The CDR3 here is CASSPPVPTGVYNEQFF. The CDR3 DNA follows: TGTGCCAGCTCACCACCGGTCCCGACAGGGGTCTACAATGAGCAGTTCTTC.

The CDR3 sequence is CASSQGIVLTEAFF. The CDR3 DNA sequence: TGCGCCAGCAGCCAAGGGATTGTGTTGACTGAAGCTTTCTTT. The chain combines TRBV4-3 with TRBJ1-1, with D hard to call. Trimming shortened V by 1 base and J by 5 bases, and 11 bases separated the two germline ends. This CDR3 contains 14 residues. Per germline, CDR1 LGHNA and CDR2 YSLEER.

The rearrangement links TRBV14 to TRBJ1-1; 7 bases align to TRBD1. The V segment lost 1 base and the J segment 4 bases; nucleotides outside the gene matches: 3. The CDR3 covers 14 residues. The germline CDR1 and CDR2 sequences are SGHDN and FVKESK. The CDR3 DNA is TGTGCCAGCAGCCAAGCCCCAGGGGGCACTGAAGCTTTCTTT. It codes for CASSQAPGGTEAFF.

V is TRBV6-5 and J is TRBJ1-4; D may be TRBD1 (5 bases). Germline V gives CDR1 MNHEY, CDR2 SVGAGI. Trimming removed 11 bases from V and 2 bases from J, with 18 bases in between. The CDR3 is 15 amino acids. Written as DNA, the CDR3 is TGTGCCTCCGCACGGGGGGTTAGTACTAATGAAAAACTGTTTTTT. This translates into CASARGVSTNEKLFF.

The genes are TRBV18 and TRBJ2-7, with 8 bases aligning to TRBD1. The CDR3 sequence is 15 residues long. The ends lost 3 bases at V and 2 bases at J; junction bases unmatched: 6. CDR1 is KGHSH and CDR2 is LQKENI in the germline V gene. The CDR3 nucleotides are TGTGCCAGCTCACCCCTCGGACAGGGTGCCTACGAGCAGTACTTC. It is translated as CASSPLGQGAYEQYF.

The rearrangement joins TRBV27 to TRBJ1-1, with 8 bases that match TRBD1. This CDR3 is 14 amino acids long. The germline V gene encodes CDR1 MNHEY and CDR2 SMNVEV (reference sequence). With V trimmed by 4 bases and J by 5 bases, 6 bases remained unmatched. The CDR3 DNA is TGTGCCAGCAGTTCGCCCACAGGGGGAACTGAAGCTTTCTTT. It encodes CASSSPTGGTEAFF.

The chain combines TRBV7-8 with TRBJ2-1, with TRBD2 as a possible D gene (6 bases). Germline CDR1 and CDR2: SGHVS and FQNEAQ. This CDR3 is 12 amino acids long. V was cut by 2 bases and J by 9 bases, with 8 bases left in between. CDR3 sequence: CASSLNGGEQFF. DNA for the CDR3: TGTGCCAGCAGCTTAAACGGGGGTGAGCAGTTCTTC.

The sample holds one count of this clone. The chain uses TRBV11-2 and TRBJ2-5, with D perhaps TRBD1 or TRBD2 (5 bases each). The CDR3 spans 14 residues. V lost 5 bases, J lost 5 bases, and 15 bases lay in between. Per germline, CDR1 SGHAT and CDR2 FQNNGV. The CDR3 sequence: CASSLGAFSETQYF. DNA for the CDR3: TGTGCCAGCAGCCTCGGGGCTTTCTCGGAGACCCAGTACTTC.

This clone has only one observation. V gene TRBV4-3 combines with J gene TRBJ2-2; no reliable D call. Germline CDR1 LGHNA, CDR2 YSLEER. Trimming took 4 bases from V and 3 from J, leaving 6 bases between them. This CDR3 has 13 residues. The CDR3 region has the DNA TGCGCCAGCAGCCTACACCACACCGGGGAGCTGTTTTTT. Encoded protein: CASSLHHTGELFF.

The CDR3 DNA reads TGTGCCAGCAGCTATTCGGACGCCGCGAGCACTGAAGCTTTCTTT. This gives the protein CASSYSDAASTEAFF. The V and J genes are TRBV7-6 and TRBJ1-1; no clear D gene. This CDR3 region has 15 residues. V was clipped by 4 bases and J by 4 bases, with 16 bases between them. Germline V CDR1 and CDR2: SGHVS, FNYEAQ.

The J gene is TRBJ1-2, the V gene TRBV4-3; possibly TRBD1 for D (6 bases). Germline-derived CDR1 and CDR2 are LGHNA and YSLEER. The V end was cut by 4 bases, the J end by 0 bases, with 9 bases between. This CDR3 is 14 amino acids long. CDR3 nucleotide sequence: TGCGCCAGCAGCCCGGACAGAACTAACTATGGCTACACCTTC. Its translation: CASSPDRTNYGYTF.

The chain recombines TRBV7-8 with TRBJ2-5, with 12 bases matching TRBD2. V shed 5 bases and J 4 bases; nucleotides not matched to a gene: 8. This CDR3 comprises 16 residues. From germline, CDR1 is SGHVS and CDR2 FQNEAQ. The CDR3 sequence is CASSTHWGLAGETQYF. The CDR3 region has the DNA TGTGCCAGCAGCACCCATTGGGGACTAGCGGGAGAGACCCAGTACTTC.

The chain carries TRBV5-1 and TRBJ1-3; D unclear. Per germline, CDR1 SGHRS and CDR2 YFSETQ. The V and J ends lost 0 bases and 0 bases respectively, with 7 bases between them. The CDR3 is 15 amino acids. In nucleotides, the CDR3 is TGCGCCAGCAGCTTGGATGGCAGCTCTGGAAACACCATATATTTT. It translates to CASSLDGSSGNTIYF.

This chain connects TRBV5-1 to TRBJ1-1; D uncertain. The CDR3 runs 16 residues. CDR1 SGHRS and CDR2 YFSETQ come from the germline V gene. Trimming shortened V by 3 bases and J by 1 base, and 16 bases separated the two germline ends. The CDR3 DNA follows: TGCGCCAGCAGCTCCACAAGCGGACTCGAGAACACTGAAGCTTTCTTT. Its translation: CASSSTSGLENTEAFF.

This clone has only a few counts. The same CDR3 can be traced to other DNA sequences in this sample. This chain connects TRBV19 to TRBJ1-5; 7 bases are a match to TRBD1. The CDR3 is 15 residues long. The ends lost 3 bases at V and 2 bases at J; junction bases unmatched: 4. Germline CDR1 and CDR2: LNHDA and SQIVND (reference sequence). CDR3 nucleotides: TGTGCCAGTAGTATTGGGCAGGGGGGCAATCAGCCCCAGCATTTT. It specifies CASSIGQGGNQPQHF. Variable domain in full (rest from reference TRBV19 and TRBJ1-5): DGGITQSPKYLFRKEGQNVTLSCEQNLNHDAMYWYRQDPGQGLRLIYYSQIVNDFQKGDIAEGYSVSREKKESFPLTVTSAQKNPTAFYLCASSIGQGGNQPQHFGDGTRLSIL.

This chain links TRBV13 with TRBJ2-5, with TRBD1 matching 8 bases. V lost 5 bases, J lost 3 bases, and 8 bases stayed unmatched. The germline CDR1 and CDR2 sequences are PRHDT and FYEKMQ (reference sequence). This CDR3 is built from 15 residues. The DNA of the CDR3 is TGTGCCAGCAGCCCCTGGACAGGGACTGAAGAGACCCAGTACTTC. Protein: CASSPWTGTEETQYF. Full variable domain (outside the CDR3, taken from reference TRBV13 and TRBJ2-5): AAGVIQSPRHLIKEKRETATLKCYPIPRHDTVYWYQQGPGQDPQFLISFYEKMQSDKGSIPDRFSAQQFSDYHSELNMSSLELGDSALYFCASSPWTGTEETQYFGPGTRLLVL.

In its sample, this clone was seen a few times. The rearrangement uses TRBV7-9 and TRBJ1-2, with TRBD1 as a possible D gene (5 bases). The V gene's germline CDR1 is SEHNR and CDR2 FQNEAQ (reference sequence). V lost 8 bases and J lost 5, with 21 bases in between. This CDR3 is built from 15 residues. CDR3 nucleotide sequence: TGTGCCAGCTCAGCTCCCGAAGGGGACGGGTATGGCTACACCTTC. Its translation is CASSAPEGDGYGYTF. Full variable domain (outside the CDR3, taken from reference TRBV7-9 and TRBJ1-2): DTGVSQNPRHKITKRGQNVTFRCDPISEHNRLYWYRQTLGQGPEFLTYFQNEAQLEKSRLLSDRFSAERPKGSFSTLEIQRTEQGDSAMYLCASSAPEGDGYGYTFGSGTRLTVV.

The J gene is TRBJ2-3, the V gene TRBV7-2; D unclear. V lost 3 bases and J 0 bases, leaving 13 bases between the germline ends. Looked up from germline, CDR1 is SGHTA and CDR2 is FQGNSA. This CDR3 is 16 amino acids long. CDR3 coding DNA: TGTGCCAGCAGCTTTGGCAGCTCCTCTAGCACAGATACGCAGTATTTT. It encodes CASSFGSSSSTDTQYF.

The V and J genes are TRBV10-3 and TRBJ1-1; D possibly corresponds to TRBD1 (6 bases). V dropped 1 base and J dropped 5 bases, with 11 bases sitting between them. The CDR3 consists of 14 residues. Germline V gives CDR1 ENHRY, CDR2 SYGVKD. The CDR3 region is CAISEYRAGTEAFF. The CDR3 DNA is TGTGCCATCAGTGAGTACAGGGCGGGGACTGAAGCTTTCTTT.

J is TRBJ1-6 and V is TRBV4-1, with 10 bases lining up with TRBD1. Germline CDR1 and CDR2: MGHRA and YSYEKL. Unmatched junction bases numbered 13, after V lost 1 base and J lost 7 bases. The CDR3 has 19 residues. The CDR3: CASSQVSPGQGNFNSPLHF. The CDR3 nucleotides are TGCGCCAGCAGCCAAGTCTCCCCGGGACAGGGGAACTTCAATTCACCCCTCCACTTT.

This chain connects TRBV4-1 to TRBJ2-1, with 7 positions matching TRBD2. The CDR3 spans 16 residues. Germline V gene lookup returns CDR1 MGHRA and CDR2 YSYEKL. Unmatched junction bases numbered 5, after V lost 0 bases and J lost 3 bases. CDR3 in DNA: TGCGCCAGCAGCCAAGAGCGGGGGATAAGCTACAATGAGCAGTTCTTC. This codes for CASSQERGISYNEQFF.

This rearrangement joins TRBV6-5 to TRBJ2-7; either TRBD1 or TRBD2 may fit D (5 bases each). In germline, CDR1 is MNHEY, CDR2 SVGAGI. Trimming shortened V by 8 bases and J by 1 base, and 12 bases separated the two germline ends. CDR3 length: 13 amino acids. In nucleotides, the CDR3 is TGTGCCAGCTTGGGACCTCTTTCCTACGAGCAGTACTTC. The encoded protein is CASLGPLSYEQYF.

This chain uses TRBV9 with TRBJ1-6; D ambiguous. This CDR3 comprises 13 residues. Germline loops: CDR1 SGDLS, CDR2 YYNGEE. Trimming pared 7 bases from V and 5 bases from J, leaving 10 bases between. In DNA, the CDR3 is TGTGCCAGCCGGAACTCTGATAATTCACCCCTCCACTTT. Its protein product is CASRNSDNSPLHF.

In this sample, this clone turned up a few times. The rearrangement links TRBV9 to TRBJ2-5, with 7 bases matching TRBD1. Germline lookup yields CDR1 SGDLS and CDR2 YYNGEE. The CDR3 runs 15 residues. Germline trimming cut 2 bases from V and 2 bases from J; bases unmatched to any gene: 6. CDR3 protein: CASSVTGATQETQYF. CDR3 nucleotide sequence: TGTGCCAGCAGCGTTACAGGGGCCACACAAGAGACCCAGTACTTC.